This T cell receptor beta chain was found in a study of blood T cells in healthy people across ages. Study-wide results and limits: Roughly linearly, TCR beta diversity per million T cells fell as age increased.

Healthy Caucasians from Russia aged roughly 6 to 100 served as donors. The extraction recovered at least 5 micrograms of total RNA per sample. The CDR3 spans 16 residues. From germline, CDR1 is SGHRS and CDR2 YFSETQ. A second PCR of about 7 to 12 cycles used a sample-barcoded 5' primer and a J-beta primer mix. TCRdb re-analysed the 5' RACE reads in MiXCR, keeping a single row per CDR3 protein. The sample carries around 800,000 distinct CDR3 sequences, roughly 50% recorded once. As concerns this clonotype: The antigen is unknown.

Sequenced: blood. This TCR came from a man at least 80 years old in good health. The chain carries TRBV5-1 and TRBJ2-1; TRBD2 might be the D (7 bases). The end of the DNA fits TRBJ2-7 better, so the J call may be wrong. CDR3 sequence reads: CASSLKGGDSYNEQYF. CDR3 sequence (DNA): TGCGCCAGCAGCTTGAAAGGGGGGGACTCCTACAATGAGCAGTACTTC.